The TCR beta chain under discussion was sequenced for a study of cytomegalovirus exposure and HLA in healthy donors. The study's findings and limits: In an earlier analysis, most TCR beta V segments were productive about 87% or about 30% of the time.

A note on this clone: What it recognizes is unknown.

The CDR3 consists of 13 residues. V dropped 2 bases and J dropped 8 bases, with 10 bases sitting between them. Germline CDR1 LNHDA, CDR2 SQIVND (reference sequence). In the PCR, 60 Vbeta and 13 Jbeta primers were used. TCRdb's copy holds only in-frame clones and misses some; the assay was immunoSEQ multiplex PCR. Among 150,000 to 200,000 clones, around four fifths were seen once, and the ten largest hold over 3%. The source is a female donor in good health and CMV-seronegative. Sequencing was carried out using PBMCs. The V and J genes are TRBV19 and TRBJ2-4, with D maybe TRBD1 (6 bases). CDR3 amino acids: CASSINREDIQYF. The CDR3 DNA reads TGTGCCAGTAGTATAAACAGGGAAGACATTCAGTACTTC.